This TCR beta chain originates from a study of CD8+ T cells in alopecia areata. CDR1 is SGHNT, CDR2 YYREEE, per germline (reference sequence). The CDR3 has 16 amino acids. Between the trimmed V and J ends, which lost 4 bases and 2 bases, there was a span of 15 bases. Sequencing templates came from extracted RNA that was reverse transcribed into cDNA. Here immunoSEQ multiplex PCR was the method, and the copy in TCRdb shows in-frame clones only, minus some. This table has around 270,000 clones, 58% appearing once. This sample's treatment: oral pan-JAK inhibitor, 5-10 mg twice daily. J is TRBJ2-2 and V is TRBV5-4; possible D gene TRBD2, 6 bases. This TCR was recovered from a human donor with alopecia areata. This specimen was CD4+ T cells sorted from blood, taken at week 24, from a patient treated with tofacitinib. CDR3 in DNA: TGTGCCAGCAGCGTCCCGTCGGGGGAAAACACCGGGGAGCTGTTTTTT. Protein sequence: CASSVPSGENTGELFF.